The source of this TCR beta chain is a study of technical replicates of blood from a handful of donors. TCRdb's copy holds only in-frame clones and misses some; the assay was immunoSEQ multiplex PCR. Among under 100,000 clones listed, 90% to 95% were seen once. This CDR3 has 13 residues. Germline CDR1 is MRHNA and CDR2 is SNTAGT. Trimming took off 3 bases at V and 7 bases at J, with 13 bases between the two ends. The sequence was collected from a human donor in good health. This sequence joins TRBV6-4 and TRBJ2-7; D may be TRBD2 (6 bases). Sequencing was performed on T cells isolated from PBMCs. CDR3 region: CASSEAGGLEQYF. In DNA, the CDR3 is TGTGCCAGCAGTGAAGCAGGTGGACTAGAGCAGTACTTC.